The 21 T cell receptor beta chains presented below share a single source sample, sequenced in a study of beta chain features in type 1 diabetes. As every portion of the isolated RNA was reverse transcribed, the sequencing read expressed TCRB transcripts. Here immunoSEQ multiplex PCR was the method, and the copy in TCRdb shows in-frame clones only, minus some. The profile covers over 300,000 clones, with around 9.7% appearing a single time and roughly 1% taken by the ten largest. Study observations and caveats: In all four CD4+ subsets, TCRB CDR3 length was significantly, moderately reduced in type 1 diabetes.

Their target antigens are unknown. Sequenced: central memory CD4+ T cells from blood. These receptor sequences come from a man in his thirties or forties with type 1 diabetes.

This clone was observed a handful of times. The J gene is TRBJ2-1, the V gene TRBV2; no reliable D call. CDR1 is SNHLY, CDR2 FYNNEI, per germline. The CDR3 has 11 amino acids. Trimming removed 4 bases from V and 10 bases from J, with 8 bases in between. The DNA of the CDR3 is TGTGCCAGCAGTGCACAGCACGAGCAGTTCTTC. Its translation: CASSAQHEQFF. The full variable domain, in which reference TRBV2 and TRBJ2-1 provide the parts outside the CDR3, is EPEVTQTPSHQVTQMGQEVILRCVPISNHLYFYWYRQILGQKVEFLVSFYNNEISEKSEIFDDQFSVERPDGSNFTLKIRSTKLEDSAMYFCASSAQHEQFFGPGTRLTVL.

The V and J genes are TRBV28 and TRBJ2-5; 7 nucleotides agree with TRBD2. CDR1 and CDR2 (germline): MDHEN, SYDVKM. V trimming: 7 bases; J trimming: 5 bases; junction bases outside the gene matches: 13. The length of the CDR3 is 15 residues. The CDR3 DNA is TGTGCCAGCACCTCCTGGAGCGGGGCCCGGGAGACCCAGTACTTC. As protein: CASTSWSGARETQYF.

This clone was seen a few times. The chain is built from TRBV4-3 and TRBJ2-3; D is possibly TRBD2 (5 bases). Germline CDR1 reads LGHNA; CDR2 reads YSLEER. The CDR3 is 13 amino acids. The V gene lost 2 bases and the J gene lost 6 bases, with 9 bases spanning the gap. CDR3: CASSQSGWDTQYF. CDR3 DNA sequence: TGCGCCAGCAGCCAATCGGGGTGGGATACGCAGTATTTT.

This clone has at least ten counts. The chain joins TRBV25-1 to TRBJ1-2; D possibly corresponds to TRBD1 (5 bases). The germline V and J ends were trimmed by 4 bases and 7 bases, with 7 bases remaining between them. Germline lookup yields CDR1 MGHDK and CDR2 SYGVNS. The CDR3 is 11 residues long. The CDR3 bases are TGTGCCAGCAGTGTGGGGGTTGGCTACACCTTC. Protein product: CASSVGVGYTF.

This clone was seen only a few times. Other DNA sequences in the sample encode the same CDR3. The chain employs TRBV9 and TRBJ2-3, with D unclear. Looked up from germline, CDR1 is SGDLS and CDR2 is YYNGEE. The CDR3 has 13 residues. V was trimmed by 0 bases and J by 6 bases, leaving 8 bases between them. This CDR3 is CASSVGNTDTQYF. The DNA for the CDR3 is TGTGCCAGCAGCGTAGGAAACACGGATACGCAGTATTTT.

V and J are TRBV5-1 and TRBJ2-2; 8 nucleotides align to TRBD1. Per the germline V gene, CDR1 is SGHRS and CDR2 is YFSETQ. The CDR3 runs 15 residues. V lost 3 bases and J lost 0; bases outside the gene matches: 1. CDR3 sequence: CASSSQGANTGELFF. In DNA, the CDR3 is TGCGCCAGCAGCTCACAGGGGGCGAACACCGGGGAGCTGTTTTTT. Full variable domain (remainder filled in from reference TRBV5-1 and TRBJ2-2): KAGVTQTPRYLIKTRGQQVTLSCSPISGHRSVSWYQQTPGQGLQFLFEYFSETQRNKGNFPGRFSGRQFSNSRSEMNVSTLELGDSALYLCASSSQGANTGELFFGEGSRLTVL.

The V and J genes are TRBV9 and TRBJ2-7; D may match TRBD1 or TRBD2 (6 bases each). Trimming cost V 0 bases and J 6 bases, with 10 bases left between them. The CDR3 totals 13 residues. Germline V gene sequence: CDR1 SGDLS, CDR2 YYNGEE. The CDR3 DNA follows: TGTGCCAGCAGCGTAGAACAGGGAGGCGAGCAGTACTTC. It encodes CASSVEQGGEQYF.

This clone has only a few counts. This rearrangement joins TRBV27 to TRBJ2-6; D is undetermined. Germline V gene sequence: CDR1 MNHEY, CDR2 SMNVEV (reference sequence). The length of the CDR3 is 16 residues. V lost 6 bases and J 0 bases, leaving 12 bases between the germline ends. CDR3 amino acids: CASSGRTSSGANVLTF. CDR3 nucleotide sequence: TGTGCCAGCAGCGGACGGACCAGCTCTGGGGCCAACGTCCTGACTTTC.

This clone showed up just a few times. The chain has TRBV5-5 and TRBJ1-1, with D uncertain. Germline values: CDR1 SGHKS, CDR2 YYEKEE (reference sequence). V was shortened by 0 bases and J by 0 bases, with 9 bases between the two germline ends. This CDR3 contains 15 residues. CDR3 DNA: TGTGCCAGCAGCTTGGGTCCACTCTTGAACACTGAAGCTTTCTTT. Protein product: CASSLGPLLNTEAFF.

This clone came up a few times. This rearrangement joins TRBV11-2 to TRBJ2-5, with 9 bases identical to TRBD2. Germline V CDR1 and CDR2: SGHAT, FQNNGV. J lost 4 bases, V lost 6 bases, and 15 bases had no gene match. The CDR3 totals 17 residues. The CDR3 sequence is CASRPTLLAGRGETQYF. CDR3 in DNA: TGTGCCAGCAGGCCCACCCTTCTAGCGGGAAGGGGAGAGACCCAGTACTTC. The entire variable domain, with the rest obtained from reference TRBV11-2 and TRBJ2-5, is as follows: EAGVAQSPRYKIIEKRQSVAFWCNPISGHATLYWYQQILGQGPKLLIQFQNNGVVDDSQLPKDRFSAERLKGVDSTLKIQPAKLEDSAVYLCASRPTLLAGRGETQYFGPGTRLLVL.

This clone was seen repeatedly, ten times or more. The V call is TRBV7-2, the J call TRBJ2-3; 8 bases agree with TRBD1. Unmatched junction bases numbered 1, after V lost 5 bases and J lost 6 bases. The CDR3 runs to 12 residues. Germline assignment: CDR1 SGHTA and CDR2 FQGNSA. The CDR3 nucleotides are TGTGCCAGCAGCCGGACAGGGGATACGCAGTATTTT. Its protein product is CASSRTGDTQYF.

The chain links TRBV7-2 to TRBJ2-5, with D tentatively TRBD1 or TRBD2 (6 bases each). The CDR3 covers 15 residues. Germline V CDR1 and CDR2: SGHTA, FQGNSA. The V gene lost 5 bases and the J gene lost 4 bases, with 17 bases spanning the gap. CDR3 protein: CASSPRYGGRETQYF. In DNA, the CDR3 is TGTGCCAGCAGCCCCCGGTACGGGGGCCGAGAGACCCAGTACTTC.

The chain joins TRBV5-4 to TRBJ2-1; 8 nucleotides match TRBD2. The CDR3 covers 15 residues. Losses at the gene ends were 0 bases for V and 8 bases for J; bases not matched to a gene: 7. Germline V gives CDR1 SGHNT, CDR2 YYREEE (reference sequence). The CDR3, as DNA: TGTGCCAGCAGCTTGGTGGGCGGGGGGCCCCATGAGCAGTTCTTC. Protein sequence: CASSLVGGGPHEQFF.

The rearrangement uses TRBV2 and TRBJ2-4, with 8 bases matching TRBD2. V lost 5 bases, J lost 6 bases, and 12 bases stayed unmatched. CDR1 is SNHLY, CDR2 FYNNEI, per germline. The CDR3 has 16 amino acids. Here the CDR3 DNA reads TGTGCCAGCAGTCCTGCGGTAGTAGCGGGGACAAACATTCAGTACTTC. This codes for CASSPAVVAGTNIQYF.

This clone occurred a few times. This chain links TRBV2 with TRBJ2-1; 9 bases map to TRBD1. CDR3 length equals 17 residues. From germline, CDR1 is SNHLY and CDR2 FYNNEI. V trimming: 2 bases; J trimming: 1 base; junction bases outside the gene matches: 6. The CDR3 DNA sequence: TGTGCCAGCAGTGAATGGGACAGGGAAATTTCCTACAATGAGCAGTTCTTC. Its protein is CASSEWDREISYNEQFF.

The chain uses TRBV19 and TRBJ1-1; a possible D gene is TRBD1 (5 bases). The V gene lost 4 bases and the J gene lost 0 bases, with 9 bases spanning the gap. This CDR3 is 14 amino acids long. Germline V CDR1 and CDR2: LNHDA, SQIVND (reference sequence). The CDR3 sequence is CASSTGRMNTEAFF. CDR3 DNA: TGTGCCAGTAGTACGGGACGGATGAACACTGAAGCTTTCTTT.

The sample holds many counts of this clone. The CDR3 DNA is TGTGCCAGCAGCCCGATGACTAGCGGGGGTTCCAATGAGCAGTTCTTC. Translation gives CASSPMTSGGSNEQFF. The rearrangement joins TRBV7-9 to TRBJ2-1; 12 nucleotides agree with TRBD2. The J segment lost 6 bases and the V segment lost 5 bases, leaving 8 bases of the junction unmatched. Per the germline V gene, CDR1 is SEHNR and CDR2 is FQNEAQ (reference sequence). The CDR3 loop spans 16 amino acids.

This chain joins TRBV5-4 and TRBJ2-2, with TRBD2 identical over 11 bases. Germline CDR1 is SGHNT and CDR2 is YYREEE (reference sequence). This CDR3 has 16 amino acids. The ends lost 4 bases at V and 4 bases at J; junction bases unmatched: 6. The CDR3 here is CASSIGTSGSTGELFF. CDR3 DNA sequence: TGTGCCAGCAGCATCGGGACTAGCGGTTCCACCGGGGAGCTGTTTTTT.

This clone was detected a few times. The chain has TRBV7-2 and TRBJ2-3, with TRBD1 matching 7 bases. V shed 3 bases, J shed 0 bases, and the junction held 3 bases outside the gene matches. Germline CDR1 is SGHTA and CDR2 is FQGNSA. The CDR3 is 15 amino acids. CDR3 sequence: CASSFTGDSTDTQYF. CDR3 nucleotides: TGTGCCAGCAGCTTCACAGGGGATAGCACAGATACGCAGTATTTT.

This clone was observed a few times. The rearrangement uses TRBV6-6 and TRBJ2-3; possibly TRBD1 for D (6 bases). From germline, CDR1 is MNHNY and CDR2 SVGAGI (reference sequence). V lost 2 bases, J lost 2 bases, and 8 bases lay in between. The CDR3 sequence is 14 residues long. For the CDR3, the DNA is TGTGCCAGCAGTTACGGACAGACCACAGATACGCAGTATTTT. Encoded protein: CASSYGQTTDTQYF.

This clone came up a few times. The rearrangement links TRBV14 to TRBJ2-7; 7 positions match TRBD2. This CDR3 has 17 amino acids. The germline CDR1 and CDR2 sequences are SGHDN and FVKESK. The junction had 12 bases not matched to a gene; V was cut back by 3 bases and J by 1 base. The CDR3: CASSQTPLADESYEQYF. CDR3 DNA: TGTGCCAGCAGCCAGACCCCGCTAGCGGATGAATCCTACGAGCAGTACTTC.